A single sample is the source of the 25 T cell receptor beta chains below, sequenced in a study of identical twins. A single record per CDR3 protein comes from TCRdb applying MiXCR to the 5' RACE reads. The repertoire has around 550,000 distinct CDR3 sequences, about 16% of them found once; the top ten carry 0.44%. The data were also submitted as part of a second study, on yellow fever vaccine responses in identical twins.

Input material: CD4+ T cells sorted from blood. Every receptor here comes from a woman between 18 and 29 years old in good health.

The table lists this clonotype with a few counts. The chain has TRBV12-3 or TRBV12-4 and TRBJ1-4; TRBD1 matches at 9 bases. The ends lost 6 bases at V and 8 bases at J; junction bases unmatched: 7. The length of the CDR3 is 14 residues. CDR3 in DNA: TGTGCCAGCAGGGCCGGGACAGGGAAGGAAAAACTGTTTTTT. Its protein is CASRAGTGKEKLFF.

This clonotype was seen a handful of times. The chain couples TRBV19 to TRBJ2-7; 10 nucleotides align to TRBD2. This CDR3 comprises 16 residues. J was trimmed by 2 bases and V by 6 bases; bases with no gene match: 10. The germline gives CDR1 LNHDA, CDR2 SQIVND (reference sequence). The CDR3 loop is CASSRTSGSEAYEQYF. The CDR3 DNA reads TGTGCCAGTAGCAGGACTAGCGGTTCGGAAGCCTACGAGCAGTACTTC.

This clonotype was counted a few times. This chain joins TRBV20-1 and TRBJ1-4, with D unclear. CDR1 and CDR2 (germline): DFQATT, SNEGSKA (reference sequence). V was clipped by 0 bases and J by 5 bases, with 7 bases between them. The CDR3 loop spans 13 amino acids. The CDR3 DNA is TGCAGTGCTAGAGATGGAGGGAATGAAAAACTGTTTTTT. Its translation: CSARDGGNEKLFF.

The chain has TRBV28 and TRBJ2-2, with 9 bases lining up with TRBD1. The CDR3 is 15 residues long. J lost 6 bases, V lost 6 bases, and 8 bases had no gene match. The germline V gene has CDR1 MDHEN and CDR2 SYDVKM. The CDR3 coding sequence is TGTGCCAGCAGGCGTCGGGACAGGGACGCCGGGGAGCTGTTTTTT. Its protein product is CASRRRDRDAGELFF.

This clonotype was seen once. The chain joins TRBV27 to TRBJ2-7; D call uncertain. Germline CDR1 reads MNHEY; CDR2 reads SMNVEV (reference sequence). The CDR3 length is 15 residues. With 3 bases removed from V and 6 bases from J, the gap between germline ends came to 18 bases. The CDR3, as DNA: TGTGCCAGCAGTTTCATGTTAGGAGCAGTGGGCGAGCAGTACTTC. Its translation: CASSFMLGAVGEQYF.

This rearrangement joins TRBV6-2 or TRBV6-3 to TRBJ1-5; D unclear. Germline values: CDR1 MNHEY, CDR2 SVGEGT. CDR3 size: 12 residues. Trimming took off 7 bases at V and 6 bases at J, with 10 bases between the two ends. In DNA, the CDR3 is TGTGCCAGCAAACGTCAAGGTCAGCCCCAGCATTTT. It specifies CASKRQGQPQHF.

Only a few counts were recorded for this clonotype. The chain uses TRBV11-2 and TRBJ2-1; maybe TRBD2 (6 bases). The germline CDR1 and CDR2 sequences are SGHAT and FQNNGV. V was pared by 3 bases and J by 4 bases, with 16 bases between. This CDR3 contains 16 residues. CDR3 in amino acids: CASSLGVGGAYNEQFF. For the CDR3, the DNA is TGTGCCAGCAGCTTGGGGGTTGGCGGGGCTTACAATGAGCAGTTCTTC.

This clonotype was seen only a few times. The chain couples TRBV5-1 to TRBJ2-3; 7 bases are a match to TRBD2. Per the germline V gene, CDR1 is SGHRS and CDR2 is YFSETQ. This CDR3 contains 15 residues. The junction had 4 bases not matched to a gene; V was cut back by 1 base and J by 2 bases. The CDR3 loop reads CASSLWGGNTDTQYF. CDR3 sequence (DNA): TGCGCCAGCAGCTTGTGGGGGGGAAACACAGATACGCAGTATTTT.

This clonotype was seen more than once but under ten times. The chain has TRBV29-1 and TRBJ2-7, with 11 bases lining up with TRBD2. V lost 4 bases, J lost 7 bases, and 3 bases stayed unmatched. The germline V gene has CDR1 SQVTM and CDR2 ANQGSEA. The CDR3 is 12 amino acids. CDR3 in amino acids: CSVGRLAGEQYF. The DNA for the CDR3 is TGCAGCGTTGGGCGACTAGCGGGAGAGCAGTACTTC.

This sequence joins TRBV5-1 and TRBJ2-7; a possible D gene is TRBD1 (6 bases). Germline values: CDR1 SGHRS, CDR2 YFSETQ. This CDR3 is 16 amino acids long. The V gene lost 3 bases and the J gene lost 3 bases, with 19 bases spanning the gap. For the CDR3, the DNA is TGCGCCAGCAGCTCGACGACCGGGACACGACACTACGAGCAGTACTTC. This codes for CASSSTTGTRHYEQYF.

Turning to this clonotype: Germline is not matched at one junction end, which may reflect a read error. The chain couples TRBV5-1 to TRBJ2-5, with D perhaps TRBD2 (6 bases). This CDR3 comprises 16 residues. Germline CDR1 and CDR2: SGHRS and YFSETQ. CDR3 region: CASSHPPGERKEAQYF. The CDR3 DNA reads TGCGCCAGCAGCCACCCCCCGGGGGAGCGAAAAGAGGCCCAGTACTTC.

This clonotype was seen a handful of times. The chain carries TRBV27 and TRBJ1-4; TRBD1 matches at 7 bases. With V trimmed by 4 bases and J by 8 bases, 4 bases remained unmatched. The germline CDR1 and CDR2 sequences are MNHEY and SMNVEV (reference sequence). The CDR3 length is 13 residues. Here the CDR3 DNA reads TGTGCCAGCAGTTCAGGGGGTTGGGAAAAACTGTTTTTT. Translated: CASSSGGWEKLFF.

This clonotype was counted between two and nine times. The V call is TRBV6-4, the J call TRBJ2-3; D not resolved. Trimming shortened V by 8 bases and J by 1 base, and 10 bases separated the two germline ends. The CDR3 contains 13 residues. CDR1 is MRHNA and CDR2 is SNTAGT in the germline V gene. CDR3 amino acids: CASPPMCTDTQYF. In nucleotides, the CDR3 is TGTGCCAGCCCCCCCATGTGCACAGATACGCAGTATTTT.

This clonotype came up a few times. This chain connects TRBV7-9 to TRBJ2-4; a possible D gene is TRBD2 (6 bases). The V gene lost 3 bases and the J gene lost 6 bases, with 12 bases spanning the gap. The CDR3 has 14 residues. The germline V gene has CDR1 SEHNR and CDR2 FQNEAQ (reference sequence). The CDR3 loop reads CASSFQGGRNIQYF. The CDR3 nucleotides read TGTGCCAGCAGCTTCCAGGGAGGCCGAAACATTCAGTACTTC.

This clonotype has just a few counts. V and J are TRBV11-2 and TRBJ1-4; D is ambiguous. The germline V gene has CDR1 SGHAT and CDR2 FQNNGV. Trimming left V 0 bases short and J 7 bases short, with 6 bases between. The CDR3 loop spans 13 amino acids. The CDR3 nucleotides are TGTGCCAGCAGCTTAGATCTAACTGAAAAACTGTTTTTT. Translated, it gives CASSLDLTEKLFF.

CDR3 DNA sequence: TGTGCCAGCAGCCGGGCGGAGACTAACTATGGCTACACCTTC. Encoded protein: CASSRAETNYGYTF. The chain combines TRBV3-1 with TRBJ1-2; no clear D. The CDR3 length is 14 residues. The germline V gene encodes CDR1 LGHDT and CDR2 YNNKEL (reference sequence). Between the trimmed V and J ends, which lost 4 bases and 0 bases, there was a span of 9 bases.

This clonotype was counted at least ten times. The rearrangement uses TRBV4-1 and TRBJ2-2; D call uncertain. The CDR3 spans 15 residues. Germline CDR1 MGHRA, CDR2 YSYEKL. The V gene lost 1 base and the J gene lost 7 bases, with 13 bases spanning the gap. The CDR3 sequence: CASSQGGGEGGELFF. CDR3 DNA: TGCGCCAGCAGCCAAGGTGGTGGGGAAGGCGGGGAGCTGTTTTTT.

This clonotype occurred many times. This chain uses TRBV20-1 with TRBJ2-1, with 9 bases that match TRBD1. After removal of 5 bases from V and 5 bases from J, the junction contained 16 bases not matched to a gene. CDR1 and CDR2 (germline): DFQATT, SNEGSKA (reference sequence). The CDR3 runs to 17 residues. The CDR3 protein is CSAPVGQGEGVHNEQFF. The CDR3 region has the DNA TGCAGTGCTCCGGTGGGACAGGGCGAAGGGGTTCACAATGAGCAGTTCTTC.

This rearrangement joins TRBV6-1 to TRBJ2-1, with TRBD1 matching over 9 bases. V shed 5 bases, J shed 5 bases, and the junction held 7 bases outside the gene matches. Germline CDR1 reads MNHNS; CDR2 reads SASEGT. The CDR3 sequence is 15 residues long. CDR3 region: CASSPPGQGNNEQFF. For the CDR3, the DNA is TGTGCCAGCAGTCCCCCGGGACAGGGTAACAATGAGCAGTTCTTC.

The DNA of the CDR3 is TGCGCCAGCAGCCAAGACGGACTAGCAGGATCCTACAATGAGCAGTTCTTC. Translation: CASSQDGLAGSYNEQFF. This chain links TRBV4-1 with TRBJ2-1; 8 nucleotides line up with TRBD2. The V gene end was trimmed by 0 bases and the J gene end by 1 base; junction bases not matched to a gene: 5. The germline gives CDR1 MGHRA, CDR2 YSYEKL. The length of the CDR3 is 17 residues.

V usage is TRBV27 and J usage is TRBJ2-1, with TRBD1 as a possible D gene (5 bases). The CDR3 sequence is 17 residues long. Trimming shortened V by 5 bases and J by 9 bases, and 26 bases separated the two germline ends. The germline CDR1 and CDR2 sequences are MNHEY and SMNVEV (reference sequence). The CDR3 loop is CASSTTWGSVTVSEQFF. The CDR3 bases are TGTGCCAGCAGTACCACCTGGGGCAGCGTGACGGTTAGTGAGCAGTTCTTC.

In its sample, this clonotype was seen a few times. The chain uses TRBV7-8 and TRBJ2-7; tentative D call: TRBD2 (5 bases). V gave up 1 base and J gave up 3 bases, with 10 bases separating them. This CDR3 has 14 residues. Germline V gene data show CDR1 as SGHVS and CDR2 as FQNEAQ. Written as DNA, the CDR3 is TGTGCCAGCAGCTTAGTGTCTAGCAGCTACGAGCAGTACTTC. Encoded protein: CASSLVSSSYEQYF.

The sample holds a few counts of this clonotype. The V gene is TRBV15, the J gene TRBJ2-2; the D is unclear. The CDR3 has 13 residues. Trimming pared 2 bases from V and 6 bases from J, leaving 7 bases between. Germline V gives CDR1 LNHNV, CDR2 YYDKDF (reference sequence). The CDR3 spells CATSRSPPGELFF. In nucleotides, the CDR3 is TGTGCCACCAGCAGATCCCCCCCCGGGGAGCTGTTTTTT.

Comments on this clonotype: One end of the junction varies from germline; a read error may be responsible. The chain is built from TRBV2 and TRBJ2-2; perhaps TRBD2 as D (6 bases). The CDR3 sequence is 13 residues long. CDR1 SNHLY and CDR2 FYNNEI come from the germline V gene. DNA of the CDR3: TGCGTGACTCGGGCCGGGAGTTTCGGGGAGCTGTTTTTT. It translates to CVTRAGSFGELFF. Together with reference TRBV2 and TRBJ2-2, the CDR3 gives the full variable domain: EPEVTQTPSHQVTQMGQEVILRCVPISNHLYFYWYRQILGQKVEFLVSFYNNEISEKSEIFDDQFSVERPDGSNFTLKIRSTKLEDSAMYFCVTRAGSFGELFFGEGSRLTVL.

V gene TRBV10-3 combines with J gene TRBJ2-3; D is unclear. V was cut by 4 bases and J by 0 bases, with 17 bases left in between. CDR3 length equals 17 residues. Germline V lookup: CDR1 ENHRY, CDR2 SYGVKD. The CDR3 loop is CAISATHRSTSTDTQYF. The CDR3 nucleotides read TGTGCCATCAGTGCTACACACAGAAGCACTAGCACAGATACGCAGTATTTT.